This T cell receptor beta chain is from a study of immune evolution from preneoplasia to lung adenocarcinoma. Whole-study findings and limits: Normal lung had the highest top T cell clone frequencies.

This clone has just a few counts. Its antigen is not known. The CDR3 runs 14 residues. The V and J ends lost 4 bases and 7 bases, in that order; junction bases with no gene match: 6. CDR1 MDHEN and CDR2 SYDVKM come from the germline V gene. Data came from immunoSEQ multiplex PCR; TCRdb stores just in-frame clones and leaves some out. This table has about 10,000 clones, approximately 78% appearing once. This receptor was taken from a person aged 65-85 years with lung adenocarcinoma. The chain links TRBV28 to TRBJ2-2; 7 nucleotides match TRBD1. Sequenced: FFPE minimally invasive lung adenocarcinoma tissue. CDR3 sequence reads: CASSSRQGFGELFF. CDR3 in DNA: TGTGCCAGCAGTTCGAGACAGGGATTCGGGGAGCTGTTTTTT.